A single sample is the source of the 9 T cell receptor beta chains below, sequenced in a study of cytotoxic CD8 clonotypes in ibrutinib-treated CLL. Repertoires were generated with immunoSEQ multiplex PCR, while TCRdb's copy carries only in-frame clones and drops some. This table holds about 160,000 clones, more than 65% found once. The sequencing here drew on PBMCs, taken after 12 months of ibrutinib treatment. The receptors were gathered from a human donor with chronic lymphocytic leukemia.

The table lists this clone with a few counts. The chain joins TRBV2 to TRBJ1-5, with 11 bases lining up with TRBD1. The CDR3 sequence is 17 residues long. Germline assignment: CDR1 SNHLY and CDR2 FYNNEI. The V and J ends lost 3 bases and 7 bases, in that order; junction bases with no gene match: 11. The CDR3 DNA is TGTGCCAGCAGTGAGGAAGGGGGGACAGGGGGTATACAGCCCCAGCATTTT. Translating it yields CASSEEGGTGGIQPQHF.

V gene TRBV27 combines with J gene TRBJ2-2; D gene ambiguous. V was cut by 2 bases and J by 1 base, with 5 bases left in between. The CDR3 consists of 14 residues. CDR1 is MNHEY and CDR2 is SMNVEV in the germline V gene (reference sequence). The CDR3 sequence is CASSLRRNTGELFF. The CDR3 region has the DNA TGTGCCAGCAGTTTACGGCGGAACACCGGGGAGCTGTTTTTT.

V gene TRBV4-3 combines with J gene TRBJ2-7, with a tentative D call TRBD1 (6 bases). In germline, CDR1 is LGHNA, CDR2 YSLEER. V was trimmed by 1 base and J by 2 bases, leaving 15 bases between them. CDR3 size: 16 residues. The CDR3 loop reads CASSQAAGQYTYEQYF. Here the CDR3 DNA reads TGCGCCAGCAGCCAAGCTGCTGGACAGTACACCTACGAGCAGTACTTC.

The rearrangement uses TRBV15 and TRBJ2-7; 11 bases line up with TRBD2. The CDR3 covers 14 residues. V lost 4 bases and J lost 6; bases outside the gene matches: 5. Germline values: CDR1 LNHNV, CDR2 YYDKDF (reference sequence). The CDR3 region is CATSISGRAFEQYF. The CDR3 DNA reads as TGTGCCACCAGCATTAGCGGGAGGGCCTTCGAGCAGTACTTC.

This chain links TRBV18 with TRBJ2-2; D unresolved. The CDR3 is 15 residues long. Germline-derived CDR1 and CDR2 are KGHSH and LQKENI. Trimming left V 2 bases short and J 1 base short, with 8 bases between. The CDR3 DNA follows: TGTGCCAGCTCACCATCAAGGTGGAACACCGGGGAGCTGTTTTTT. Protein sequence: CASSPSRWNTGELFF.

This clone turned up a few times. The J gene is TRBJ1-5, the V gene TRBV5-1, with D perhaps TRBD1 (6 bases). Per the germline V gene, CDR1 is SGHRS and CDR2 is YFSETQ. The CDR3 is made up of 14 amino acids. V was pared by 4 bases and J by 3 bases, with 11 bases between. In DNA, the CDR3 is TGCGCCAGCAGCCAGGACAGCCTCAATCAGCCCCAGCATTTT. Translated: CASSQDSLNQPQHF. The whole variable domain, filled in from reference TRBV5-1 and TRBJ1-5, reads KAGVTQTPRYLIKTRGQQVTLSCSPISGHRSVSWYQQTPGQGLQFLFEYFSETQRNKGNFPGRFSGRQFSNSRSEMNVSTLELGDSALYLCASSQDSLNQPQHFGDGTRLSIL.

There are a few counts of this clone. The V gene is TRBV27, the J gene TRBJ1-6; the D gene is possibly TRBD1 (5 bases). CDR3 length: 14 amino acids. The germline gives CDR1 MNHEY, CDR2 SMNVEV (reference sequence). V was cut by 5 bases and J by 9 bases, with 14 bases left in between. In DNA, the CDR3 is TGTGCCAGCAGTGCGGGGCTGACTTTTTCACCCCTCCACTTT. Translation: CASSAGLTFSPLHF.

The CDR3 nucleotides read TGTGCCAGCAGTTACACCCGACAGGGGGCCGGAAACACCATATATTTT. Translation: CASSYTRQGAGNTIYF. The chain employs TRBV6-5 and TRBJ1-3; 10 nucleotides match TRBD1. CDR3 length equals 16 residues. Trimming took 2 bases from V and 4 from J; bases not matched to a gene: 5. Germline V lookup: CDR1 MNHEY, CDR2 SVGAGI.

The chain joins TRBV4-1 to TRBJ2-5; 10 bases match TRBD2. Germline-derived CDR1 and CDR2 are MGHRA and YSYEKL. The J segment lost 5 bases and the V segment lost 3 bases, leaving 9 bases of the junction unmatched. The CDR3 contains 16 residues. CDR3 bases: TGCGCCAGCAGCCACCTTAGCGGGGGGAAAAGGGAGACCCAGTACTTC. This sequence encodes CASSHLSGGKRETQYF.